Following are 22 T cell receptor beta chains from one sample sequenced in a study of T cell responses to AZD1222 COVID-19 vaccine. Some clones are missing from TCRdb's copy, which holds only in-frame ones; the method was immunoSEQ multiplex PCR. Altogether 50,000 to 65,000 clones are present, less than 90% being singletons, with the ten largest covering 6% to 7.5%. The specimen was peripheral blood, collected 28 days after the second AZD1222 dose. The receptors were gathered from an adult who received the AZD1222 COVID-19 vaccine.

The chain carries TRBV19 and TRBJ1-6, with D hard to call. Trimming took 5 bases from V and 6 from J, leaving 8 bases between them. The CDR3 contains 13 residues. Per germline, CDR1 LNHDA and CDR2 SQIVND (reference sequence). Here the CDR3 reads CASSAGLNSPLHF. CDR3 DNA sequence: TGTGCCAGTAGTGCCGGACTTAATTCACCCCTCCACTTT.

V is TRBV19 and J is TRBJ2-7, with D possibly TRBD1 on 5 matching bases. Trimming removed 7 bases at V and 5 bases at J, with 21 bases between. The V gene's germline CDR1 is LNHDA and CDR2 SQIVND (reference sequence). This CDR3 is 15 amino acids long. The CDR3 DNA follows: TGTGCCAGTATGTCTGGATATGGGGCTCGGCACGAGCAGTACTTC. This sequence encodes CASMSGYGARHEQYF. The whole variable domain, remainder taken from reference TRBV19 and TRBJ2-7, is DGGITQSPKYLFRKEGQNVTLSCEQNLNHDAMYWYRQDPGQGLRLIYYSQIVNDFQKGDIAEGYSVSREKKESFPLTVTSAQKNPTAFYLCASMSGYGARHEQYFGPGTRLTVT.

This chain connects TRBV5-1 to TRBJ1-5; D ambiguous. The CDR3 spans 13 residues. Deletions cut 4 bases from V and 4 bases from J, with 9 bases between. Looked up from germline, CDR1 is SGHRS and CDR2 is YFSETQ. The CDR3 DNA reads as TGCGCCAGCAGCATGGACGGGAATCAGCCCCAGCATTTT. Its translation is CASSMDGNQPQHF.

V and J are TRBV7-2 and TRBJ1-1; D ambiguous. There are 14 residues in the CDR3. Germline V CDR1 and CDR2: SGHTA, FQGNSA. Trimming took off 3 bases at V and 4 bases at J, with 12 bases between the two ends. The CDR3 loop is CASSFDPSITEAFF. The CDR3 DNA is TGTGCCAGCAGCTTCGACCCCTCCATCACTGAAGCTTTCTTT.

The CDR3 is CASTPTGGLSNQPQHF. The CDR3 nucleotides read TGCGCCAGCACGCCGACAGGGGGCCTTAGCAATCAGCCCCAGCATTTT. The V and J genes are TRBV4-1 and TRBJ1-5; 10 bases agree with TRBD1. The CDR3 is made up of 16 amino acids. V was clipped by 7 bases and J by 0 bases; unmatched bases: 6. Germline CDR1 and CDR2: MGHRA and YSYEKL.

The chain uses TRBV18 and TRBJ2-5, with D possibly matching TRBD1 (6 bases). The length of the CDR3 is 13 residues. V lost 3 bases and J 2 bases, leaving 7 bases between the germline ends. The V gene's germline CDR1 is KGHSH and CDR2 LQKENI. CDR3: CASSPQGQETQYF. CDR3 coding DNA: TGTGCCAGCTCACCTCAGGGGCAAGAGACCCAGTACTTC.

The J gene is TRBJ2-3, the V gene TRBV30, with no clear D. Germline V gives CDR1 GTSNPN, CDR2 SVGIG (reference sequence). V was shortened by 1 base and J by 4 bases, with 15 bases between the two germline ends. CDR3 length: 15 amino acids. In DNA form, the CDR3 reads TGTGCCTGGAGTGCCGCTATGGCGGTTGCAGATACGCAGTATTTT. It encodes CAWSAAMAVADTQYF.

The V gene is TRBV5-1, the J gene TRBJ2-2; 10 bases fit TRBD2. The trim removed 4 bases at V and 5 bases at J, leaving 11 bases unmatched. The CDR3 length is 17 residues. The germline CDR1 and CDR2 sequences are SGHRS and YFSETQ. Written as DNA, the CDR3 is TGCGCCAGCAGCCTCCTAGCGGGGGTGAAAGGAACCGGGGAGCTGTTTTTT. Translation gives CASSLLAGVKGTGELFF.

The chain joins TRBV5-8 to TRBJ1-2; D is possibly TRBD1 (5 bases). This CDR3 region has 13 residues. CDR1 is SGHTS and CDR2 is YDEGEE in the germline V gene. The V and J ends lost 5 bases and 3 bases respectively, with 11 bases between them. The CDR3 DNA follows: TGTGCCAGCAGACCACCGGGGGACTATGGCTACACCTTC. Protein: CASRPPGDYGYTF.

The V gene is TRBV25-1, the J gene TRBJ1-6; D may be TRBD1 (5 bases). Germline V CDR1 and CDR2: MGHDK, SYGVNS. Trimming shortened V by 6 bases and J by 7 bases, and 16 bases separated the two germline ends. The CDR3 sequence is 15 residues long. The DNA of the CDR3 is TGTGCCAGCAGCCCGGGGGGGACGGAGAATTCACCCCTCCACTTT. Encoded protein: CASSPGGTENSPLHF. The full variable domain, rest sourced from reference TRBV25-1 and TRBJ1-6, is EADIYQTPRYLVIGTGKKITLECSQTMGHDKMYWYQQDPGMELHLIHYSYGVNSTEKGDLSSESTVSRIRTEHFPLTLESARPSHTSQYLCASSPGGTENSPLHFGNGTRLTVT.

This clone came up a few times. The rearrangement joins TRBV6-4 to TRBJ1-1, with D maybe TRBD1 (5 bases). The CDR3 loop spans 14 amino acids. CDR1 is MRHNA and CDR2 is SNTAGT in the germline V gene. V lost 3 bases to trimming and J lost 1 base, with 9 bases between them. Here the CDR3 DNA reads TGTGCCAGCAGTGAGAAAGGGACGAACACTGAAGCTTTCTTT. This encodes CASSEKGTNTEAFF.

The V call is TRBV18, the J call TRBJ2-7; 11 nucleotides align to TRBD1. Germline CDR1 KGHSH, CDR2 LQKENI. This CDR3 is built from 14 residues. J lost 3 bases, V lost 6 bases, and 4 bases had no gene match. This CDR3 reads CASSRDRGNYEQYF. The CDR3 region has the DNA TGTGCCAGCTCCCGGGACAGGGGGAACTACGAGCAGTACTTC.

This chain links TRBV6-5 with TRBJ2-3, with TRBD1 matching 9 bases. Unmatched junction bases numbered 3, after V lost 7 bases and J lost 1 base. This CDR3 comprises 14 residues. CDR1 and CDR2 (germline): MNHEY, SVGAGI. The CDR3 protein is CASIRDRGTDTQYF. CDR3 coding DNA: TGTGCCAGCATCCGGGACAGGGGCACAGATACGCAGTATTTT.

This clone turned up a few times. The chain recombines TRBV5-6 with TRBJ1-2; D gene uncertain. Trimming pared 2 bases from V and 7 bases from J, leaving 12 bases between. The CDR3 consists of 13 residues. In germline, CDR1 is SGHDT, CDR2 YYEEEE. CDR3 sequence reads: CASSFRPGGGYTF. In DNA, the CDR3 is TGTGCCAGCAGCTTCAGGCCGGGAGGTGGCTACACCTTC.

The chain joins TRBV7-8 to TRBJ1-2; a weak D match, TRBD1 (5 bases). V dropped 4 bases and J dropped 5 bases, with 20 bases sitting between them. The CDR3 consists of 16 residues. Germline V gives CDR1 SGHVS, CDR2 FQNEAQ. The CDR3 sequence: CASSSRGLGGTYGYTF. The DNA of the CDR3 is TGTGCCAGCAGCTCGAGGGGTCTTGGGGGTACTTATGGCTACACCTTC.

The chain has TRBV27 and TRBJ2-7; maybe TRBD2 (5 bases). Germline V lookup: CDR1 MNHEY, CDR2 SMNVEV (reference sequence). V lost 4 bases and J 4 bases, leaving 11 bases between the germline ends. The CDR3 covers 13 residues. The CDR3 reads CASSSTPGYEQYF. The CDR3 DNA reads as TGTGCCAGCAGTTCGACCCCGGGGTACGAGCAGTACTTC.

V is TRBV4-1 and J is TRBJ2-7; a weak D match, TRBD1 (6 bases). Germline CDR1 and CDR2: MGHRA and YSYEKL. The V and J ends lost 2 bases and 6 bases respectively, with 14 bases between them. CDR3 length: 14 residues. The CDR3 DNA reads TGCGCCAGCAGCCAACACAGGGATTCGGTCGAGCAGTACTTC. Amino acids: CASSQHRDSVEQYF.

This chain connects TRBV25-1 to TRBJ1-5; 12 bases align to TRBD1. After removal of 4 bases from V and 7 bases from J, the junction contained 2 bases not matched to a gene. Germline V lookup: CDR1 MGHDK, CDR2 SYGVNS. The CDR3 length is 14 residues. The CDR3 is CASSGGTGGQPQHF. The CDR3 nucleotides are TGTGCCAGCAGTGGAGGGACAGGGGGCCAGCCCCAGCATTTT.

This chain links TRBV28 with TRBJ2-2, with 7 bases that match TRBD1. V shed 5 bases, J shed 6 bases, and the junction held 9 bases outside the gene matches. Germline CDR1 is MDHEN and CDR2 is SYDVKM. This CDR3 contains 15 residues. The chain's CDR3 is CASSRRQGLSGELFF. The CDR3 bases are TGTGCCAGCAGTCGCCGACAGGGTTTGTCCGGGGAGCTGTTTTTT.

The V and J genes are TRBV6-5 and TRBJ1-2, with D possibly being TRBD1 (5 bases). Between the trimmed V and J ends, which lost 7 bases and 5 bases, there was a span of 17 bases. The CDR3 covers 14 residues. The germline gives CDR1 MNHEY, CDR2 SVGAGI. This CDR3 is CASTPAAGGYGYTF. CDR3 nucleotide sequence: TGTGCCAGCACCCCGGCGGCCGGGGGATATGGCTACACCTTC.

V usage is TRBV7-8 and J usage is TRBJ2-7; 10 nucleotides align to TRBD1. The CDR3 is 15 amino acids. The J segment lost 6 bases and the V segment lost 5 bases, leaving 10 bases of the junction unmatched. CDR1 is SGHVS, CDR2 FQNEAQ, per germline. The CDR3: CASSARDRGRVEQYF. DNA for the CDR3: TGTGCCAGCAGCGCCCGGGACAGGGGACGGGTCGAGCAGTACTTC.

This chain connects TRBV5-1 to TRBJ2-1; TRBD1 matches 8 bases. CDR3 length: 15 residues. Germline CDR1 SGHRS, CDR2 YFSETQ. J lost 8 bases, V lost 0 bases, and 7 bases had no gene match. CDR3: CASSLAAGGRDEQFF. The CDR3 DNA sequence: TGCGCCAGCAGCTTGGCGGCAGGGGGCAGGGATGAGCAGTTCTTC.